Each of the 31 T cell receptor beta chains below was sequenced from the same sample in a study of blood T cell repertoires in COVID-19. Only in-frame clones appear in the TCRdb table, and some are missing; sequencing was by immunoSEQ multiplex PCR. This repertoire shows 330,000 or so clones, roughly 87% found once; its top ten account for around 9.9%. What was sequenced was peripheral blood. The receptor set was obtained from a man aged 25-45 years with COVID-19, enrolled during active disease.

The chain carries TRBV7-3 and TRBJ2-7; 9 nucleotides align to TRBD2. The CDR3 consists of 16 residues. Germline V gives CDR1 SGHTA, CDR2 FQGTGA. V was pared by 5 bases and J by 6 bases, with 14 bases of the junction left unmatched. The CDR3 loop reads CASSAIAGGPLSEQYF. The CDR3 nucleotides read TGTGCCAGCAGCGCCATTGCGGGGGGGCCGCTCTCCGAGCAGTACTTC.

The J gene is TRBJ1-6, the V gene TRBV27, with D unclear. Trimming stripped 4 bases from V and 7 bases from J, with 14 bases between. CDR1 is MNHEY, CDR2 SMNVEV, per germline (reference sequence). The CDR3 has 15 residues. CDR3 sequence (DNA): TGTGCCAGCAGTTCCACCCAAGCCTTGAATTCACCCCTCCACTTT. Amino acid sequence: CASSSTQALNSPLHF.

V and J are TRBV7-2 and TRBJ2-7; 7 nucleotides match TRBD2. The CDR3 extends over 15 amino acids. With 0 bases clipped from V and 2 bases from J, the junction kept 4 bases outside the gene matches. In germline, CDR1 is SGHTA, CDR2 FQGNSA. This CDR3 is CASSLASGKAYEQYF. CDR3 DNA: TGTGCCAGCAGCTTAGCCAGCGGGAAGGCCTACGAGCAGTACTTC.

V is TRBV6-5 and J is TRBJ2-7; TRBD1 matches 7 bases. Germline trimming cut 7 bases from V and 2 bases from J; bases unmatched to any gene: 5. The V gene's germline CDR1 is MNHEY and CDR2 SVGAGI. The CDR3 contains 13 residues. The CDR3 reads CASTGTAPYEQYF. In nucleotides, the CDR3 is TGTGCCAGCACAGGGACAGCCCCCTACGAGCAGTACTTC.

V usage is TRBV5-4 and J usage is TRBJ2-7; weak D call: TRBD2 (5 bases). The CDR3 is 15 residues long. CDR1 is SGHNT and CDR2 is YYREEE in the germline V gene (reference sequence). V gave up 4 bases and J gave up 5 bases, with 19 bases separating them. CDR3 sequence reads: CASSEDPTAGNEQYF. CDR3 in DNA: TGTGCCAGCAGCGAAGACCCAACCGCCGGGAACGAGCAGTACTTC.

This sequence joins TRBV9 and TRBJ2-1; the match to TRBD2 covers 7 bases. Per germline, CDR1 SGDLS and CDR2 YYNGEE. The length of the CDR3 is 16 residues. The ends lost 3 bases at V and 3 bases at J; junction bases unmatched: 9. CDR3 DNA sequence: TGTGCCAGCAGCGCGTATGGCGGGAGAGGCTACAATGAGCAGTTCTTC. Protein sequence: CASSAYGGRGYNEQFF. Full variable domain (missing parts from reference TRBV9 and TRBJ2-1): DSGVTQTPKHLITATGQRVTLRCSPRSGDLSVYWYQQSLDQGLQFLIQYYNGEERAKGNILERFSAQQFPDLHSELNLSSLELGDSALYFCASSAYGGRGYNEQFFGPGTRLTVL.

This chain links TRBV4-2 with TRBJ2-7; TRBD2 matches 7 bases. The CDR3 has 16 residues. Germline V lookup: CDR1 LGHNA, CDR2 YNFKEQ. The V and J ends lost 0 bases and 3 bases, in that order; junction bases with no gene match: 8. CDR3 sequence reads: CASSQDEGGEDYEQYF. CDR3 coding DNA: TGTGCCAGCAGCCAAGATGAGGGAGGGGAGGACTACGAGCAGTACTTC.

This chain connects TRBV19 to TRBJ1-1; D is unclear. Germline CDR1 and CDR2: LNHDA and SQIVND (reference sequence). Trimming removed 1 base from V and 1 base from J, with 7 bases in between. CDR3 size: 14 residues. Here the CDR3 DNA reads TGTGCCAGTAGTATAGTAACAGCGAACACTGAAGCTTTCTTT. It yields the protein CASSIVTANTEAFF.

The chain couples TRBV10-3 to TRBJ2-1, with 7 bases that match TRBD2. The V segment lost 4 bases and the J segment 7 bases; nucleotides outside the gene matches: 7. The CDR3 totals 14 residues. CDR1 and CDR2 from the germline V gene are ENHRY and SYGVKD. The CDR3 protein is CAISVSAGRNEQFF. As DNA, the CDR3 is TGTGCCATCAGTGTCTCAGCCGGGAGGAATGAGCAGTTCTTC.

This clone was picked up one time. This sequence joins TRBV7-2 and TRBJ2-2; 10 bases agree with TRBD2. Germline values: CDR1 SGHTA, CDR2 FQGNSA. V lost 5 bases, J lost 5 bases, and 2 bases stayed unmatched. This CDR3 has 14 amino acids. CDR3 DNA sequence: TGTGCCAGCAGCGGGGGACTAGCGACCGGGGAGCTGTTTTTT. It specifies CASSGGLATGELFF.

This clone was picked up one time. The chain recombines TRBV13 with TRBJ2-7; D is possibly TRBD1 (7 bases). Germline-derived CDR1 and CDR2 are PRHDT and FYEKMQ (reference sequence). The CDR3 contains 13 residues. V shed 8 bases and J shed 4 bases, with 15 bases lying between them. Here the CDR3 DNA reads TGTGCCAGCTCGCGGGGACAGACTTACGAGCAGTACTTC. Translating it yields CASSRGQTYEQYF.

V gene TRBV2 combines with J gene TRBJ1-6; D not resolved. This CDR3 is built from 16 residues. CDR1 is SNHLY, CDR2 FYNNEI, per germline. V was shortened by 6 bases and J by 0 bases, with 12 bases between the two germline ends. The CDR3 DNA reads TGTGCCAGCAGGGACTCCAGGAGCTCCTATAATTCACCCCTCCACTTT. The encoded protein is CASRDSRSSYNSPLHF.

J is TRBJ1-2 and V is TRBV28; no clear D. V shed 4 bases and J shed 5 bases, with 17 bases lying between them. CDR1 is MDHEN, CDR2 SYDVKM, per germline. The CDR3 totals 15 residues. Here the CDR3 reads CASSSLMLGPYGYTF. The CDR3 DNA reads TGTGCCAGCAGTTCTCTAATGTTGGGCCCATATGGCTACACCTTC.

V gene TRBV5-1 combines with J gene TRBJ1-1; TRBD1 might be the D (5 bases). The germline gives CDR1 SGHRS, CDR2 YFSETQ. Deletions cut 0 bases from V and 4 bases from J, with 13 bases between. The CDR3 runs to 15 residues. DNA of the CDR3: TGCGCCAGCAGCTTGGCTGGCAGGGTAGTCACTGAAGCTTTCTTT. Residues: CASSLAGRVVTEAFF.

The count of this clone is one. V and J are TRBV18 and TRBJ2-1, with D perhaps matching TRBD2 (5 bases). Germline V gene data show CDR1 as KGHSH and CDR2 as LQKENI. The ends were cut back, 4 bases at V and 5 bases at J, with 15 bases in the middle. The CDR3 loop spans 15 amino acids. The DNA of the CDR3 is TGTGCCAGCTCACGACGGCCCGGGATGGACAATGAGCAGTTCTTC. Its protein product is CASSRRPGMDNEQFF.

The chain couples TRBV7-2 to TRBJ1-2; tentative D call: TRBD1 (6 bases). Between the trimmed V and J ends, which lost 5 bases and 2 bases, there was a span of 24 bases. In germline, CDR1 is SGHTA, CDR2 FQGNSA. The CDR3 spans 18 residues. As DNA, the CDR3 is TGTGCCAGCAGCCTCTCTTGGGGCGTACAGGGTAGCAACTATGGCTACACCTTC. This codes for CASSLSWGVQGSNYGYTF.

The CDR3 protein is CASSSPGGGSVREQYF. The CDR3 DNA sequence: TGTGCCAGCAGCTCCCCAGGTGGAGGCTCGGTTCGGGAGCAGTACTTC. The rearrangement links TRBV7-3 to TRBJ2-7; a weak D match, TRBD2 (5 bases). Trimming removed 4 bases at V and 7 bases at J, with 23 bases between. CDR3 length equals 16 residues. Germline V gene lookup returns CDR1 SGHTA and CDR2 FQGTGA.

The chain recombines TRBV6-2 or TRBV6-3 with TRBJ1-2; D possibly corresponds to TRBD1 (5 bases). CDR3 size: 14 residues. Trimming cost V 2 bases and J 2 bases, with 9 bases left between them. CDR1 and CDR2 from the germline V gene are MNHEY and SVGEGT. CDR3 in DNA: TGTGCCAGCAGTTACGGGGGGAGCAACTATGGCTACACCTTC. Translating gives CASSYGGSNYGYTF.

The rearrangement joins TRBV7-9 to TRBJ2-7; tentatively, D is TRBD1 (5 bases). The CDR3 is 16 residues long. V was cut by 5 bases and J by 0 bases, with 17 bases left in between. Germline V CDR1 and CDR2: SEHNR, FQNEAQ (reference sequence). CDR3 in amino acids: CASSPQGIPRSYEQYF. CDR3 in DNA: TGTGCCAGCAGCCCTCAGGGTATCCCTCGCTCCTACGAGCAGTACTTC.

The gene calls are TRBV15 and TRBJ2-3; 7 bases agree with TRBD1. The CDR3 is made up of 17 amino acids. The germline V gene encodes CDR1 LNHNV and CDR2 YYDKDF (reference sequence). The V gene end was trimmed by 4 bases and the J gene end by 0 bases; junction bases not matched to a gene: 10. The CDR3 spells CATSTLIDRVSTDTQYF. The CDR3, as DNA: TGTGCCACCAGCACCCTTATAGACAGGGTCAGCACAGATACGCAGTATTTT.

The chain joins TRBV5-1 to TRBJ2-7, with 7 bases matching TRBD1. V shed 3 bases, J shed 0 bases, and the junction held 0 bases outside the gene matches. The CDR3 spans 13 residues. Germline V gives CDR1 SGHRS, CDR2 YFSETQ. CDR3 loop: CASSWDSSYEQYF. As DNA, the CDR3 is TGCGCCAGCAGCTGGGACAGCTCCTACGAGCAGTACTTC.

CDR3 amino acids: CASSPFRDTEAFF. Written as DNA, the CDR3 is TGTGCCAGCAGCCCATTCAGGGACACTGAAGCTTTCTTT. This chain uses TRBV6-6 with TRBJ1-1; TRBD1 might be the D (5 bases). The germline CDR1 and CDR2 sequences are MNHNY and SVGAGI (reference sequence). The CDR3 runs to 13 residues. Trimming cost V 6 bases and J 3 bases, with 11 bases left between them.

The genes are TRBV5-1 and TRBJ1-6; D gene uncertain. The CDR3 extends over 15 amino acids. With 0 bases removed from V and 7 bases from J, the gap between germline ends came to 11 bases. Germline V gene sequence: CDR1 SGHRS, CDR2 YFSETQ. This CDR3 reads CASSLGAASNSPLHF. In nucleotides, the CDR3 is TGCGCCAGCAGCTTGGGGGCAGCTTCAAATTCACCCCTCCACTTT.

The CDR3 sequence is CSARGHSEQYF. In nucleotides, the CDR3 is TGCAGTGCTCGCGGACACTCCGAGCAGTACTTC. The gene calls are TRBV20-1 and TRBJ2-7, with a weak D call TRBD1 (5 bases). The CDR3 covers 11 residues. Germline V lookup: CDR1 DFQATT, CDR2 SNEGSKA (reference sequence). Trimming shortened V by 5 bases and J by 6 bases, and 11 bases separated the two germline ends.

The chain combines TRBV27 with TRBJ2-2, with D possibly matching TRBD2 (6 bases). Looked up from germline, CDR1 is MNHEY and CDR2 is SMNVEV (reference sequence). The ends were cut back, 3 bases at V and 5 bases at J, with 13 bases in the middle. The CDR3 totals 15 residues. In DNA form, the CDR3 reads TGTGCCAGCAGTTTTGAGGGGACTGGGACCGGGGAGCTGTTTTTT. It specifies CASSFEGTGTGELFF.

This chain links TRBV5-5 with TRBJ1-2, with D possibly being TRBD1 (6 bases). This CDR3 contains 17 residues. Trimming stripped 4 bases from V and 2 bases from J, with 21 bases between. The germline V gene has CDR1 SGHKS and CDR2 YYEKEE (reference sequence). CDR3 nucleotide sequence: TGTGCCAGCAGCACCGGCAGGGGATACCAGGGAAACTATGGCTACACCTTC. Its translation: CASSTGRGYQGNYGYTF.

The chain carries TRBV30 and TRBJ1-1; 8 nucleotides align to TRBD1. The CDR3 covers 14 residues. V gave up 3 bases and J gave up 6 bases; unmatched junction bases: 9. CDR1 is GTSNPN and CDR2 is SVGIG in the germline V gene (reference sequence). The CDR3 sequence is CAWSLRGLKAEAFF. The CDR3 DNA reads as TGTGCCTGGAGCCTCAGGGGGCTGAAGGCTGAAGCTTTCTTT.

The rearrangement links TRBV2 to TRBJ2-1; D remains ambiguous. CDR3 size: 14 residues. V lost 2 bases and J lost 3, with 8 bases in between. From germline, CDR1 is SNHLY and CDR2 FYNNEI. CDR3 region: CASSERLNYNEQFF. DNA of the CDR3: TGTGCCAGCAGTGAAAGACTTAACTACAATGAGCAGTTCTTC.

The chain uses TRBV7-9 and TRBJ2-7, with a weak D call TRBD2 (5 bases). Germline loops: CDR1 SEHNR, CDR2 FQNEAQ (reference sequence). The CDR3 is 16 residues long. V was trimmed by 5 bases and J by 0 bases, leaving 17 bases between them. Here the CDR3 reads CASSPIRTGASYEQYF. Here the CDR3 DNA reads TGTGCCAGCAGCCCCATTCGGACTGGAGCCTCCTACGAGCAGTACTTC.

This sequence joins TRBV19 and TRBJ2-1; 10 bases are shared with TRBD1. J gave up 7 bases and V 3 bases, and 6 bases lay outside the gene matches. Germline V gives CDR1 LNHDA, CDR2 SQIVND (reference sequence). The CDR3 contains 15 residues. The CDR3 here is CASSMWTGGGNEQFF. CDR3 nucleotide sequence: TGTGCCAGTAGTATGTGGACAGGGGGGGGGAATGAGCAGTTCTTC. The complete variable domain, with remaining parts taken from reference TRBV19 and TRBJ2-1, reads DGGITQSPKYLFRKEGQNVTLSCEQNLNHDAMYWYRQDPGQGLRLIYYSQIVNDFQKGDIAEGYSVSREKKESFPLTVTSAQKNPTAFYLCASSMWTGGGNEQFFGPGTRLTVL.

The CDR3 region is CASSSQAGGGRNEQFF. The DNA for the CDR3 is TGTGCCAGCTCATCCCAAGCGGGAGGGGGCCGGAATGAGCAGTTCTTC. The J gene is TRBJ2-1, the V gene TRBV18, with TRBD2 matching over 10 bases. J gave up 7 bases and V 5 bases, and 11 bases lay outside the gene matches. This CDR3 spans 16 amino acids. Germline V gene lookup returns CDR1 KGHSH and CDR2 LQKENI. The full variable domain, with the rest looked up from reference TRBV18 and TRBJ2-1, is NAGVMQNPRHLVRRRGQEARLRCSPMKGHSHVYWYRQLPEEGLKFMVYLQKENIIDESGMPKERFSAEFPKEGPSILRIQQVVRGDSAAYFCASSSQAGGGRNEQFFGPGTRLTVL.